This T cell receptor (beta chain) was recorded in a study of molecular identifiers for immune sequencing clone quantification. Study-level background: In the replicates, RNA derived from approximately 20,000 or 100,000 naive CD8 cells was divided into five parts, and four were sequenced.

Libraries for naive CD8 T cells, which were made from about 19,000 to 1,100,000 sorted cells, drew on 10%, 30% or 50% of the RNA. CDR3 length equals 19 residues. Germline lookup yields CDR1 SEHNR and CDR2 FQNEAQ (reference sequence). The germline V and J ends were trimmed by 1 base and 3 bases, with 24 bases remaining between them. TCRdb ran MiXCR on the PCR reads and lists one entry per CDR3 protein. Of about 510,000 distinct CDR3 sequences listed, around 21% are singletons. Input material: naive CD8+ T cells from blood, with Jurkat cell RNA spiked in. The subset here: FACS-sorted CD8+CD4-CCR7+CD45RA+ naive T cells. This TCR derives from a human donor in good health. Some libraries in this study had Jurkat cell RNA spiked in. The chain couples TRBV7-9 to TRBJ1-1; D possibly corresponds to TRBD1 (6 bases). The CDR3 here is CASSLVGGALQGLDTEAFF. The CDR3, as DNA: TGTGCCAGCAGCTTAGTTGGCGGCGCTCTCCAGGGGCTGGACACTGAAGCTTTCTTT.